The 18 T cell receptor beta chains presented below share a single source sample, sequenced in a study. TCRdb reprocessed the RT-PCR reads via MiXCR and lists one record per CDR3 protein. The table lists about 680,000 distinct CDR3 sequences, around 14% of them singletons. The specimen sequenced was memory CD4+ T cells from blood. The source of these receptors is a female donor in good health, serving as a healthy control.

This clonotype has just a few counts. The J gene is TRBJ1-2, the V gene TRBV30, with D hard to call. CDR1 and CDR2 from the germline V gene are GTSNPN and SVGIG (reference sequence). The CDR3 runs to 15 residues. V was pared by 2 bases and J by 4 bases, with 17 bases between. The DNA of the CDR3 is TGTGCCTGGAGTCCTCCTGGGGAGGGTGGCTATGGCTACACCTTC. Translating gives CAWSPPGEGGYGYTF.

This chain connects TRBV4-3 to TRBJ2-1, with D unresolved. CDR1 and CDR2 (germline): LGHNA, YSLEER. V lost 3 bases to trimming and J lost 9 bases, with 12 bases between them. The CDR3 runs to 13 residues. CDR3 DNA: TGCGCCAGCAGCCAGCAGACCTCGGGTGAGCAGTTCTTC. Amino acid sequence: CASSQQTSGEQFF.

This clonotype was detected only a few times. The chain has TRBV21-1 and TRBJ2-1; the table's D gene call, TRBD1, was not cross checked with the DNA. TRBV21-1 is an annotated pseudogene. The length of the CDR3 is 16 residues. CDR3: CASSKAGTETYNEQFF. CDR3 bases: TGTGCCAGCAGCAAAGCAGGGACGGAAACCTACAATGAGCAGTTCTTC.

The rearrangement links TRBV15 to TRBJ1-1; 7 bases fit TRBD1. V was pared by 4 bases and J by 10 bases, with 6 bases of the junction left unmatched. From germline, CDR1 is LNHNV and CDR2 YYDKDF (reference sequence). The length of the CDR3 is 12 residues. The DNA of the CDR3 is TGTGCCACCAGCAACCAGGGGGGCAGAGCTTTCTTT. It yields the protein CATSNQGGRAFF.

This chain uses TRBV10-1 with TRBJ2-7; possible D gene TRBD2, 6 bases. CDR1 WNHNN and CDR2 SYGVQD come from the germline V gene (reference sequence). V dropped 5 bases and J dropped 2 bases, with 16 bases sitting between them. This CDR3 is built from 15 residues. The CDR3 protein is CASSLSSAKPYEQYF. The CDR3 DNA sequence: TGCGCCAGCAGTTTATCTAGCGCTAAACCCTACGAGCAGTACTTC.

The CDR3 region is CASSVGASPDTQYF. The CDR3 DNA reads as TGCGCCAGCAGCGTTGGGGCTAGCCCCGATACGCAGTATTTT. The chain employs TRBV5-1 and TRBJ2-3; D assignment may be TRBD1 or TRBD2 (5 bases each). Trimming pared 4 bases from V and 6 bases from J, leaving 15 bases between. The germline gives CDR1 SGHRS, CDR2 YFSETQ. This CDR3 region has 14 residues.

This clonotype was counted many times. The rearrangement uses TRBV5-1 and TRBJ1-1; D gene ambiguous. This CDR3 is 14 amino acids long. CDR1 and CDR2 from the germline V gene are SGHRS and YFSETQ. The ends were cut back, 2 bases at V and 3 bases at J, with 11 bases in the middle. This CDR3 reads CASSFGRGDTEAFF. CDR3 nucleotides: TGCGCCAGCAGCTTCGGACGTGGCGACACTGAAGCTTTCTTT.

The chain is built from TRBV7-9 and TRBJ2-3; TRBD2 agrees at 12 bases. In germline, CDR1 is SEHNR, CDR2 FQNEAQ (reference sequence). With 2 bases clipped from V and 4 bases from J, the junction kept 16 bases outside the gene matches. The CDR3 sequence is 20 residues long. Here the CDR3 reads CASSLLLPVRLAGVPDTQYF. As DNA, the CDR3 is TGTGCCAGCAGCTTACTACTTCCCGTCCGACTAGCGGGAGTCCCAGATACGCAGTATTTT.

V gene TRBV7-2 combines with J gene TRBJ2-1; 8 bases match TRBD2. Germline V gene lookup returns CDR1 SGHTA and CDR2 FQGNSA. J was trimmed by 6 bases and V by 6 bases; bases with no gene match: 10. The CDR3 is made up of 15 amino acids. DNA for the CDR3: TGTGCCAGCAGTTCTAGCGGGTTACTCGGCAATGAGCAGTTCTTC. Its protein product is CASSSSGLLGNEQFF. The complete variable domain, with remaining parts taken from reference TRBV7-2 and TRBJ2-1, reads GAGVSQSPSNKVTEKGKDVELRCDPISGHTALYWYRQSLGQGLEFLIYFQGNSAPDKSGLPSDRFSAERTGGSVSTLTIQRTQQEDSAVYLCASSSSGLLGNEQFFGPGTRLTVL.

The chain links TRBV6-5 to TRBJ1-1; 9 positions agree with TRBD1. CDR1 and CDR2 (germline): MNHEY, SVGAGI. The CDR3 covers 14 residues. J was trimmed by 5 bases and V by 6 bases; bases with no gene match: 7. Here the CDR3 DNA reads TGTGCCAGCAGGGGTAACAGGGGGCGGACTGAAGCTTTCTTT. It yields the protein CASRGNRGRTEAFF.

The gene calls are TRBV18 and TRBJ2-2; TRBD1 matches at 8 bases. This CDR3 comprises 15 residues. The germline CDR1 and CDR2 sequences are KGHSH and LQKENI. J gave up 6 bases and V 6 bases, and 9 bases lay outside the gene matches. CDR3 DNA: TGTGCCAGCTCTACGGACAGGGTCGACTCCGGGGAGCTGTTTTTT. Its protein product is CASSTDRVDSGELFF.

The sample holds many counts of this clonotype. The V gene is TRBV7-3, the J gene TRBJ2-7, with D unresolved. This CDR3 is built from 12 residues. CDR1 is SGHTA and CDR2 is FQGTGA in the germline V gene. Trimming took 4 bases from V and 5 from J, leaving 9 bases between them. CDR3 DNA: TGTGCCAGCAGCTCTCGCATCCACGAGCAGTACTTC. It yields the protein CASSSRIHEQYF.

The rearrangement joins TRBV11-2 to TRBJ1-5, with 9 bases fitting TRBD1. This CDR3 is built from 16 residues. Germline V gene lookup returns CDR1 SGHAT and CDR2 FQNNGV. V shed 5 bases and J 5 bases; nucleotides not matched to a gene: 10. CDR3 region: CASSPSTGGAHQPQHF. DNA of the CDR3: TGTGCCAGCAGCCCTTCGACAGGGGGGGCTCATCAGCCCCAGCATTTT.

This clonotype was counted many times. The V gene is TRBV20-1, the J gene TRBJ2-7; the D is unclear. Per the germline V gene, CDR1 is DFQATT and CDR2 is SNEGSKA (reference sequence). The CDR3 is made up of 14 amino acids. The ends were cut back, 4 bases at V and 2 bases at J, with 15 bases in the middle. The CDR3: CSANNAVGTYEQYF. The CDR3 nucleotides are TGCAGTGCTAACAACGCGGTGGGCACCTACGAGCAGTACTTC.

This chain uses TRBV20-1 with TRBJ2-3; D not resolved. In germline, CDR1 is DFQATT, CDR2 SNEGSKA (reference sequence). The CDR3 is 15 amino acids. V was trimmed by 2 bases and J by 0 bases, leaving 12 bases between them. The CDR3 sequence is CSARSLNPSTDTQYF. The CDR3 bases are TGCAGTGCTAGATCATTAAACCCTAGCACAGATACGCAGTATTTT.

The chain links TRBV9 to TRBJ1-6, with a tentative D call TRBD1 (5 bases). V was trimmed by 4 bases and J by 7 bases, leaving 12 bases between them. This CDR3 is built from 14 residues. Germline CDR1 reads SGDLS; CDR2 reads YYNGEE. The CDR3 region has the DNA TGTGCCAGCAGCCGCGGCAGGGACAATTCACCCCTCCACTTT. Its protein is CASSRGRDNSPLHF. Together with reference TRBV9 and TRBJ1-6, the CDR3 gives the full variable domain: DSGVTQTPKHLITATGQRVTLRCSPRSGDLSVYWYQQSLDQGLQFLIQYYNGEERAKGNILERFSAQQFPDLHSELNLSSLELGDSALYFCASSRGRDNSPLHFGNGTRLTVT.

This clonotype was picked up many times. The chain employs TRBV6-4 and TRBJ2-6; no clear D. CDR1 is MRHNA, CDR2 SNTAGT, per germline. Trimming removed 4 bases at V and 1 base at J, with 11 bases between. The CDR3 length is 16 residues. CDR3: CASSGDFRSGANVLTF. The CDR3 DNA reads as TGTGCCAGCAGTGGGGATTTTAGATCTGGGGCCAACGTCCTGACTTTC.

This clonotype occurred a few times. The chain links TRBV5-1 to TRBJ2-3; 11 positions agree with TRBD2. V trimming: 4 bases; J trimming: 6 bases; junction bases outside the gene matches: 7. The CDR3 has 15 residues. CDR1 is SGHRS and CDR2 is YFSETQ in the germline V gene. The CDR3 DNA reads TGCGCCAGCAGCCCCATTAGCGGGGGGGACGATACGCAGTATTTT. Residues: CASSPISGGDDTQYF.